This T cell receptor beta chain was sequenced in a study of PD-1 blockade in classical Hodgkin lymphoma. Study-level results: Whoever responded completely had baseline diversity much like that seen in newly diagnosed patients.

With no exception, relapse followed autologous stem cell transplantation in all patients, and brentuximab vedotin exposure varied. Libraries were prepared by immunoSEQ multiplex PCR; TCRdb keeps only in-frame clonotypes and omits some of them. This table has more than 50,000 clones, approximately 90% appearing once. As for this clone: The antigen is unknown.

The V and J ends lost 4 bases and 4 bases respectively, with 10 bases between them. CDR1 and CDR2 (germline): GTSNPN, SVGIG (reference sequence). The CDR3 runs 13 residues. This sequence was found in a human donor with classical Hodgkin lymphoma. The sample consisted of peripheral blood mononuclear cells (PBMCs), taken at baseline. The chain employs TRBV30 and TRBJ1-4; no definite D call. The CDR3 DNA reads TGTGCCTGGAATGGCGTTCTTAATGAAAAACTGTTTTTT. This encodes CAWNGVLNEKLFF.